A single sample gave rise to the 18 T cell receptor beta chains below, sequenced in a study of shared clonotypes between healthy human individuals. Libraries were prepared by immunoSEQ multiplex PCR; TCRdb keeps only in-frame clonotypes and omits some of them. The table has around 580,000 clones, more than 95% seen once. CD45RO-negative cells were positively selected for CCR7, leaving out terminally differentiated effector memory CD45RA+ cells. Sequencing was done on a sample of naive CD8+ T cells sorted from blood. These receptors were obtained from a man younger than 40 in good health.

The gene calls are TRBV7-6 and TRBJ2-2, with 13 nucleotides matching TRBD2. The CDR3 totals 19 residues. V was pared by 1 base and J by 1 base, with 6 bases of the junction left unmatched. The V gene's germline CDR1 is SGHVS and CDR2 FNYEAQ. The CDR3: CASSLVKTSGRGNTGELFF. CDR3 bases: TGTGCCAGCAGCTTAGTTAAAACTAGCGGGAGGGGGAACACCGGGGAGCTGTTTTTT.

This chain connects TRBV7-2 to TRBJ2-7; TRBD2 matches 8 bases. V lost 5 bases and J lost 5; bases outside the gene matches: 8. The CDR3 contains 14 residues. Per the germline V gene, CDR1 is SGHTA and CDR2 is FQGNSA. CDR3 in amino acids: CASSPLAGPDEQYF. CDR3 DNA: TGTGCCAGCAGCCCCTTAGCGGGACCGGACGAGCAGTACTTC.

J is TRBJ2-2 and V is TRBV4-2; TRBD2 matches at 9 bases. Germline V lookup: CDR1 LGHNA, CDR2 YNFKEQ. The V gene end was trimmed by 0 bases and the J gene end by 6 bases; junction bases not matched to a gene: 20. This CDR3 has 21 residues. CDR3 loop: CASSQDGGVAGVLGIAGELFF. CDR3 coding DNA: TGTGCCAGCAGCCAAGATGGTGGAGTAGCGGGAGTGTTAGGTATCGCCGGGGAGCTGTTTTTT.

This clone appeared once. The chain combines TRBV28 with TRBJ2-7, with TRBD1 as a possible D gene (5 bases). The CDR3 consists of 14 residues. Germline V gene data show CDR1 as MDHEN and CDR2 as SYDVKM. Trimming stripped 2 bases from V and 6 bases from J, with 14 bases between. This chain's CDR3 is CASSLPDSGVEQYF. For the CDR3, the DNA is TGTGCCAGCAGTTTACCCGACAGTGGAGTCGAGCAGTACTTC.

The chain uses TRBV7-6 and TRBJ2-2, with a weak D call TRBD2 (6 bases). The V gene's germline CDR1 is SGHVS and CDR2 FNYEAQ. The CDR3 runs 17 residues. Trimming took 4 bases from V and 2 from J, leaving 17 bases between them. CDR3 sequence reads: CASSWELGGLNTGELFF. CDR3 nucleotides: TGTGCCAGCAGCTGGGAATTGGGAGGCCTTAACACCGGGGAGCTGTTTTTT.

The rearrangement links TRBV7-2 to TRBJ2-7; no definite D call. The CDR3 contains 16 residues. Trimming took off 1 base at V and 3 bases at J, with 16 bases between the two ends. Germline loops: CDR1 SGHTA, CDR2 FQGNSA. CDR3 coding DNA: TGTGCCAGCAGCTTAGTGGCGGATATCAGCCTCTACGAGCAGTACTTC. Translated: CASSLVADISLYEQYF.

The rearrangement links TRBV5-1 to TRBJ2-2; no firm D call. Per the germline V gene, CDR1 is SGHRS and CDR2 is YFSETQ. The CDR3 is 16 amino acids. The V end was cut by 1 base, the J end by 3 bases, with 13 bases between. The CDR3 DNA sequence: TGCGCCAGCAGCTTGCTGGGTGGTATACACACCGGGGAGCTGTTTTTT. Translated: CASSLLGGIHTGELFF.

This sequence joins TRBV7-9 and TRBJ2-7; D remains ambiguous. Germline-derived CDR1 and CDR2 are SEHNR and FQNEAQ (reference sequence). Trimming pared 5 bases from V and 6 bases from J, leaving 14 bases between. The CDR3 has 13 residues. CDR3 protein: CASSRIPGGEQYF. In DNA form, the CDR3 reads TGTGCCAGCAGCCGGATCCCGGGCGGCGAGCAGTACTTC. The complete variable domain, with remaining parts taken from reference TRBV7-9 and TRBJ2-7, reads DTGVSQNPRHKITKRGQNVTFRCDPISEHNRLYWYRQTLGQGPEFLTYFQNEAQLEKSRLLSDRFSAERPKGSFSTLEIQRTEQGDSAMYLCASSRIPGGEQYFGPGTRLTVT.

The chain carries TRBV10-1 and TRBJ2-2; 7 bases align to TRBD1. V lost 5 bases to trimming and J lost 6 bases; unmatched junction nucleotides: 18. The CDR3 extends over 18 amino acids. Germline CDR1 and CDR2: WNHNN and SYGVQD (reference sequence). CDR3 region: CASSPDPQRQGRAGELFF. DNA of the CDR3: TGCGCCAGCAGTCCGGACCCTCAAAGACAGGGTAGGGCCGGGGAGCTGTTTTTT.

CDR3 coding DNA: TGTGCCAGCTTCCGGACTAGCGGGAGTCCCGGGGAGCTGTTTTTT. It yields the protein CASFRTSGSPGELFF. This sequence joins TRBV7-9 and TRBJ2-2, with 13 positions matching TRBD2. The CDR3 is 15 amino acids. The V gene end was trimmed by 8 bases and the J gene end by 6 bases; junction bases not matched to a gene: 6. Germline V CDR1 and CDR2: SEHNR, FQNEAQ (reference sequence).

This clone was recorded once. The chain couples TRBV5-1 to TRBJ2-2; the D is unclear. V was clipped by 0 bases and J by 2 bases, with 8 bases between them. The length of the CDR3 is 15 residues. The V gene's germline CDR1 is SGHRS and CDR2 YFSETQ. The CDR3 spells CASSLEELNTGELFF. The CDR3 DNA is TGCGCCAGCAGCTTGGAGGAACTTAACACCGGGGAGCTGTTTTTT.

The J gene is TRBJ2-5, the V gene TRBV6-5; D gene ambiguous. This CDR3 region has 14 residues. Germline V gives CDR1 MNHEY, CDR2 SVGAGI. V gave up 8 bases and J gave up 1 base, with 14 bases separating them. The CDR3 here is CASSRLGVQETQYF. Here the CDR3 DNA reads TGTGCCAGCTCACGCCTAGGTGTCCAAGAGACCCAGTACTTC.

V gene TRBV5-4 combines with J gene TRBJ2-1; TRBD2 aligns across 9 bases. The CDR3 consists of 20 residues. Germline V gene data show CDR1 as SGHNT and CDR2 as YYREEE (reference sequence). V was pared by 1 base and J by 4 bases, with 18 bases of the junction left unmatched. The chain's CDR3 is CASSLPGVGSGRKSYNEQFF. In DNA, the CDR3 is TGTGCCAGCAGCTTGCCAGGGGTGGGTAGCGGGAGAAAGTCTTACAATGAGCAGTTCTTC.

This chain links TRBV13 with TRBJ2-7, with TRBD1 matching 8 bases. Trimming at V came to 2 bases and at J to 3 bases, leaving 6 bases not matched to a gene. Germline V CDR1 and CDR2: PRHDT, FYEKMQ (reference sequence). The length of the CDR3 is 15 residues. The CDR3 region has the DNA TGTGCCAGCAGCTTAAAAGGGACAGGTCTCTACGAGCAGTACTTC. It codes for CASSLKGTGLYEQYF.

The V gene is TRBV27, the J gene TRBJ1-2; D perhaps matches TRBD1 (5 bases). Germline CDR1 and CDR2: MNHEY and SMNVEV (reference sequence). The CDR3 has 14 residues. The V end was cut by 5 bases, the J end by 6 bases, with 16 bases between. In DNA form, the CDR3 reads TGTGCCAGCAGTCCCTACCCGGGACGGAATGGCTACACCTTC. Protein sequence: CASSPYPGRNGYTF.

This chain uses TRBV7-8 with TRBJ1-2; 8 nucleotides align to TRBD1. With V trimmed by 5 bases and J by 8 bases, 7 bases remained unmatched. Germline V gene lookup returns CDR1 SGHVS and CDR2 FQNEAQ. This CDR3 is 13 amino acids long. As DNA, the CDR3 is TGTGCCAGCAGCATCCAGGGGGCGCGGGGCTACACCTTC. The encoded protein is CASSIQGARGYTF.

The V call is TRBV7-9, the J call TRBJ2-2, with D tentatively TRBD1 or TRBD2 (5 bases each). V was shortened by 5 bases and J by 5 bases, with 15 bases between the two germline ends. This CDR3 contains 15 residues. Germline V gene sequence: CDR1 SEHNR, CDR2 FQNEAQ (reference sequence). The CDR3 region has the DNA TGTGCCAGCAGCCCGGTGGGGGATTCGACCGGGGAGCTGTTTTTT. Amino acid sequence: CASSPVGDSTGELFF.

The rearrangement joins TRBV4-1 to TRBJ1-1; TRBD1 agrees at 12 bases. With 0 bases clipped from V and 5 bases from J, the junction kept 10 bases outside the gene matches. The germline V gene has CDR1 MGHRA and CDR2 YSYEKL. This CDR3 is 18 amino acids long. This CDR3 reads CASSQDRGTGGRETEAFF. Here the CDR3 DNA reads TGCGCCAGCAGCCAAGATCGGGGGACAGGGGGCAGGGAAACTGAAGCTTTCTTT.